The next 4 T cell receptor beta chains were all read from a single sample in a study of OX40 agonist ivuxolimab in advanced cancers. Assay: immunoSEQ multiplex PCR; the TCRdb copy retains only in-frame clones and omits some. The table has about 46,000 clones, about nine tenths seen once. This material consisted of CD4+ or CD8+ T cells sorted from blood, taken in a trial of the OX40 agonist ivuxolimab. Every receptor here comes from an adult with an advanced solid tumor such as melanoma, head and neck, liver or kidney cancer.

The chain has TRBV5-6 and TRBJ1-3, with D perhaps matching TRBD1 (5 bases). The V end lost 0 bases, the J end lost 2 bases, and 9 bases lay between the germline ends. The CDR3 extends over 15 amino acids. CDR1 and CDR2 from the germline V gene are SGHDT and YYEEEE. This CDR3 is CASSLEGVAGNTIYF. The CDR3 DNA reads as TGTGCCAGCAGCTTGGAAGGGGTGGCTGGAAACACCATATATTTT. The whole variable domain, remainder taken from reference TRBV5-6 and TRBJ1-3, is DAGVTQSPTHLIKTRGQQVTLRCSPKSGHDTVSWYQQALGQGPQFIFQYYEEEERQRGNFPDRFSGHQFPNYSSELNVNALLLGDSALYLCASSLEGVAGNTIYFGEGSWLTVV.

In this sample, this clone turned up a few times. The genes are TRBV5-1 and TRBJ1-3; tentatively, D is TRBD1 (5 bases). The CDR3 contains 14 residues. Germline V gene lookup returns CDR1 SGHRS and CDR2 YFSETQ. The ends were cut back, 4 bases at V and 2 bases at J, with 10 bases in the middle. The CDR3 spells CASSREGAGNTIYF. CDR3 nucleotides: TGCGCCAGCAGCCGGGAAGGGGCTGGAAACACCATATATTTT.

The rearrangement uses TRBV21-1 and TRBJ2-1; TRBD1, as called in the table, went unchecked against the DNA. TRBV21-1 is a pseudogene segment. The CDR3 runs 16 residues. The chain's CDR3 is CASSEYRGDGGNEQFF. The CDR3 DNA sequence: TGTGCCAGCAGCGAGTACAGGGGAGATGGAGGAAATGAGCAGTTCTTC.

This CDR3 is CAWSLQGLPPLHF. The CDR3 coding sequence is TGTGCCTGGAGTTTGCAGGGTCTTCCACCCCTCCACTTT. The genes are TRBV30 and TRBJ1-6; possibly TRBD1 for D (5 bases). The CDR3 has 13 amino acids. V lost 2 bases to trimming and J lost 11 bases, with 13 bases between them. Germline V gives CDR1 GTSNPN, CDR2 SVGIG (reference sequence).